The rows below give T cell receptor beta chains drawn from one sample of a study of T cells in Graves' hyperthyroidism and ophthalmopathy. TCRdb reanalysed the multiplex PCR reads using MiXCR and keeps one entry per CDR3 protein. The sample contains roughly 280,000 distinct CDR3 sequences, about 18% of which appear only once. The sample comprised blood. All receptors derive from a woman aged 60-70 years with Graves' ophthalmopathy. The CDR3 runs from the conserved cysteine through the conserved F or W. Fields, in order: D gene, V gene, J gene, CDR3 length, clone size, CDR3 protein, CDR3 DNA. The D gene is left open where the match is weak. Clone size is stated in some rows and not others, as once, few, many or a class when expanded.

NA,TRBV20-1,TRBJ1-5,16,few,CSARGGGGGGNQPQHF,TGCAGTGCTAGAGGTGGGGGAGGGGGGGGCAATCAGCCCCAGCATTTT
NA,TRBV27,TRBJ2-1,15,many,CASSLLGGGYNEQFF,TGTGCCAGCAGTTTATTGGGAGGTGGCTACAATGAGCAGTTCTTC
NA,TRBV29-1,TRBJ2-7,12,few,CSVKDSYYEQYF,TGCAGCGTTAAGGACAGTTACTACGAGCAGTACTTC
NA,TRBV6-1,TRBJ2-2,15,many,CASSEAHRLSGELFF,TGTGCCAGCAGTGAAGCGCATAGACTTTCCGGGGAGCTGTTTTTT
TRBD1,TRBV20-1,TRBJ1-1,12,many,CSARRGGQAAFF,TGCAGTGCTAGACGGGGGGGACAGGCAGCTTTCTTT
NA,TRBV19,TRBJ2-7,12,many,CASSDGTDEQYF,TGTGCCAGTAGTGACGGGACGGACGAGCAGTACTTC
TRBD1,TRBV19,TRBJ1-5,14,NA,CASSIQQGNQPQHF,TGTGCCAGTAGTATTCAACAGGGGAATCAGCCCCAGCATTTT
TRBD1,TRBV7-2,TRBJ1-4,13,many,CASKQGAWEKLFF,TGTGCCAGCAAGCAGGGGGCATGGGAAAAACTGTTTTTT
NA,TRBV20-1,TRBJ1-1,11,many,CSARPNTEAFF,TGCAGTGCCCGACCCAACACTGAAGCTTTCTTT
NA,TRBV12-3/TRBV12-4,TRBJ1-3,16,many,CASSSGDRRSGNTIYF,TGTGCCAGCAGTTCTGGAGACAGGCGCTCTGGAAACACCATATATTTT
TRBD1,TRBV18,TRBJ2-2,14,many,CASSPGQDTGELFF,TGTGCCAGCTCACCGGGACAGGACACCGGGGAGCTGTTTTTT
NA,TRBV19,TRBJ2-2,14,NA,CASKFQTNTGELFF,TGTGCCAGTAAGTTCCAAACGAACACCGGGGAGCTGTTTTTT
NA,TRBV5-6,TRBJ1-1,15,many,CASSLRRGLGTEAFF,TGTGCCAGCAGCTTGAGAAGGGGTTTGGGCACTGAAGCTTTCTTT
NA,TRBV2,TRBJ2-1,12,few,CASSEAEGEQFF,TGTGCCAGCAGTGAAGCTGAGGGGGAGCAGTTCTTC
TRBD1,TRBV7-2,TRBJ2-7,13,many,CASSLQGDREQYF,TGTGCCAGCAGCTTACAGGGGGATCGGGAGCAGTACTTC
NA,TRBV5-6,TRBJ2-5,14,few,CASNTWGVPETQYF,TGTGCCAGCAACACTTGGGGGGTCCCAGAGACCCAGTACTTC
NA,TRBV20-1,TRBJ1-5,14,many,CSASKGGSNQPQHF,TGCAGTGCTAGTAAGGGAGGAAGCAATCAGCCCCAGCATTTT
TRBD1,TRBV10-3,TRBJ1-3,14,NA,CAIRGTGSGNTIYF,TGTGCCATCAGGGGGACAGGGTCTGGAAACACCATATATTTT
TRBD1,TRBV13,TRBJ2-1,13,many,CASSRQGNNEQFF,TGTGCCAGCAGCCGACAGGGGAACAATGAGCAGTTCTTC
NA,TRBV29-1,TRBJ2-3,14,NA,CSVGPRTSTDTQYF,TGCAGCGTCGGTCCTCGAACTAGCACAGATACGCAGTATTTT
NA,TRBV5-1,TRBJ2-5,15,NA,CASSLEAGVWETQYF,TGCGCCAGCAGCTTGGAGGCAGGGGTTTGGGAGACCCAGTACTTC
NA,TRBV12-3/TRBV12-4,TRBJ2-5,13,few,CASSKQGRETQYF,TGTGCCAGCAGTAAACAGGGTAGGGAGACCCAGTACTTC
TRBD2,TRBV4-1,TRBJ2-5,17,NA,CASSHDQASGKGETQYF,TGCGCCAGCAGCCACGACCAGGCTAGCGGGAAGGGAGAGACCCAGTACTTC
NA,TRBV4-1,TRBJ2-2,18,few,CASSQVSRARQNTGELFF,TGCGCCAGCAGCCAAGTATCTCGGGCGCGGCAGAACACCGGGGAGCTGTTTTTT
TRBD1,TRBV6-1,TRBJ2-2,14,NA,CASTQGVSAGELFF,TGTGCCAGCACCCAGGGGGTTTCGGCCGGGGAGCTGTTTTTT
NA,TRBV6-1,TRBJ2-5,13,many,CASNDGTQETQYF,TGTGCCAGCAACGACGGCACCCAAGAGACCCAGTACTTC
NA,TRBV7-9,TRBJ2-7,16,many,CASSSFESLGSYEQYF,TGTGCCAGCAGCTCCTTTGAAAGCTTAGGATCCTACGAGCAGTACTTC
TRBD2,TRBV20-1,TRBJ2-7,15,many,CSARVGTSGSSEQYF,TGCAGTGCTAGAGTCGGGACTAGCGGCTCCTCGGAGCAGTACTTC
NA,TRBV6-1,TRBJ2-7,14,many,CASSERATSGEQYF,TGTGCCAGCAGTGAGCGGGCCACTTCGGGGGAGCAGTACTTC
NA,TRBV24-1,TRBJ2-1,13,many,CATSRSSYNEQFF,TGTGCCACCAGCAGGAGCTCCTACAATGAGCAGTTCTTC
TRBD1,TRBV11-2,TRBJ2-7,13,many,CASSVTGDYEQYF,TGTGCCAGCAGCGTGACAGGGGACTACGAGCAGTACTTC
NA,TRBV18,TRBJ2-5,14,NA,CASSPTQSAEAQYF,TGTGCCAGCTCACCGACCCAGAGCGCCGAGGCCCAGTACTTC
NA,TRBV4-3,TRBJ1-2,12,few,CASRGTLDGYTF,TGCGCCAGCAGGGGGACTTTGGATGGCTACACCTTC
TRBD1,TRBV11-2,TRBJ2-2,20,NA,CASSRTGLDRDFSNTGELFF,TGTGCCAGCAGCCGTACCGGATTGGACAGGGATTTTTCGAACACCGGGGAGCTGTTTTTT
NA,TRBV5-6,TRBJ2-4,11,few,CASSFKNIQYF,TGTGCCAGCAGCTTTAAAAACATTCAGTACTTC
NA,TRBV28,TRBJ1-4,15,many,CASSNKIIRDEKLFF,TGTGCCAGCAGCAATAAAATAATCCGGGATGAAAAACTGTTTTTT
TRBD2,TRBV6-2/TRBV6-3,TRBJ2-6,17,many,CASSSRTSGSGANVLTF,TGTGCCAGCAGTTCGAGGACTAGCGGCTCAGGGGCCAACGTCCTGACTTTC
TRBD1,TRBV5-1,TRBJ1-2,15,few,CASSSQQGAISGYTF,TGCGCCAGCAGCTCGCAACAGGGGGCCATATCCGGCTACACCTTC
NA,TRBV4-3,TRBJ1-4,14,many,CASSQGLRDEKLFF,TGCGCCAGCAGCCAAGGTCTTCGCGATGAAAAACTGTTTTTT
NA,TRBV11-2,TRBJ1-1,13,many,CASSLVGRQATFF,TGTGCCAGCAGCTTAGTAGGGAGACAGGCCACTTTCTTT
TRBD2,TRBV5-4,TRBJ2-1,15,few,CASSRSGGPDNEQFF,TGTGCCAGCAGCAGAAGCGGGGGGCCCGACAATGAGCAGTTCTTC
TRBD1,TRBV20-1,TRBJ1-2,14,few,CSVYSTGSNYGYTF,TGCAGTGTTTACTCGACAGGGTCTAACTATGGCTACACCTTC
NA,TRBV7-8,TRBJ1-5,13,many,CASTGDNNQPQHF,TGTGCCAGCACAGGGGACAACAATCAGCCCCAGCATTTT
NA,TRBV7-2,TRBJ1-1,15,NA,CASSLAGLPRTEAFF,TGTGCCAGCAGCTTAGCGGGCCTTCCCCGTACTGAAGCTTTCTTT